The T cell receptor beta chain under discussion was sequenced for a study of blood T cell repertoires in COVID-19. The overall study: The samples span acute and convalescent COVID-19 from the United States, Italy and Spain. PBMCs, B-cell-depleted T cells, or T cells were the source of the cDNA or gDNA that made up the material.

Original analysis: Estimation of nucleated cell counts was performed using reference gene primer amplification. Generated by immunoSEQ multiplex PCR, the TCRdb table keeps only in-frame clones and is missing some. V and J calls and clone size are given by that table; D and trimming were obtained from the DNA. The table lists around 190,000 clones, about nine tenths of them singletons. Per germline, CDR1 MNHNY and CDR2 SVGAGI (reference sequence). This CDR3 contains 13 residues. The J segment lost 1 base and the V segment lost 11 bases, leaving 7 bases of the junction unmatched. This clonotype originated in a man younger than 40 with acute or convalescent COVID-19. The genes are TRBV6-6 and TRBJ1-1; TRBD1 agrees at 7 bases. Sequencing input: peripheral blood. CDR3 sequence: CAAVGQENTEAFF. The CDR3 DNA reads TGTGCCGCCGTAGGACAGGAGAACACTGAAGCTTTCTTT.